This TCR beta chain was obtained from a study of cytomegalovirus exposure and HLA in healthy donors. Study-level findings and limits: Exclusion as indistinguishable affected some V segments, including TRBV6-2 and TRBV6-3.

With respect to this clone: The antigen is unknown.

The PCR was carried out with 60 Vbeta primers and 13 Jbeta primers. Generated by immunoSEQ multiplex PCR, the TCRdb table keeps only in-frame clones and is missing some. The sample includes 90,000 to 95,000 clones, 80% of them seen just once. Germline assignment: CDR1 SGHTA and CDR2 FQGNSA. The CDR3 extends over 19 amino acids. Losses at the gene ends were 1 base for V and 1 base for J; bases not matched to a gene: 11. What was sequenced was PBMCs. The rearrangement joins TRBV7-2 to TRBJ2-5, with 11 bases that match TRBD2. The receptor was derived from a man younger than 35 in good health and CMV-seronegative. In nucleotides, the CDR3 is TGTGCCAGCAGCTTAGGTGGGCTAGCGGGGGGCCTTCCCCAAGAGACCCAGTACTTC. This translates into CASSLGGLAGGLPQETQYF.